This record looks at one T cell receptor (beta chain) sequence and its context. Produced via immunoSEQ multiplex PCR; TCRdb's table is partial and in-frame only. The sample comprises over 950,000 clones, roughly 80% of which are singletons, and approximately 0.9% rests with the top ten. These data belong to a study of shared clonotypes between healthy human individuals. Study-level information: Three men and a couple of women, aged 18 to 49, were donors.

Per the germline V gene, CDR1 is MDHEN and CDR2 is SYDVKM. V lost 5 bases to trimming and J lost 2 bases, with 12 bases between them. CDR3 length: 14 amino acids. The chain recombines TRBV28 with TRBJ1-2; no firm D call. Material for sequencing was memory CD4+ T cells from PBMCs. Subset here: CD45RA-negative fraction. This clonotype was sampled from a man aged 18 to 29 in good health. Some clones in this sample may be carry-over from other donors' samples. The DNA of the CDR3 is TGTGCCAGCAGTACGACCGGGCCGAACTATGGCTACACCTTC. It yields the protein CASSTTGPNYGYTF.